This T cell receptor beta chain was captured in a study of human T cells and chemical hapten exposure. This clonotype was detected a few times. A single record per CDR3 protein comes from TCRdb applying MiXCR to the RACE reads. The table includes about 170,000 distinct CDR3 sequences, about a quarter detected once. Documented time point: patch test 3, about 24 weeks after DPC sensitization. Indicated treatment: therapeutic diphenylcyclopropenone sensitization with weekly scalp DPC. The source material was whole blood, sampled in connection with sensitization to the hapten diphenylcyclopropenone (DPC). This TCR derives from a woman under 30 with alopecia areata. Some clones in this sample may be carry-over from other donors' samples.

The DNA of the CDR3 is TGCAGCGTTGAAGCGGTACAAGAGACCCAGTACTTC. Translation gives CSVEAVQETQYF. The chain recombines TRBV29-1 with TRBJ2-5; D call uncertain. The CDR3 contains 12 residues. V lost 1 base, J lost 2 bases, and 5 bases lay in between. Germline V gene data show CDR1 as SQVTM and CDR2 as ANQGSEA.